A selection of T cell receptor beta chains follows, all from one sample in a study of blood T cells in healthy people across ages. In TCRdb, the 5' RACE reads were re-called with MiXCR into one record per CDR3 protein. The sample consists of 1.6 million or so distinct CDR3 sequences, 34% of them appearing once. Sequencing was done on a sample of blood. Receptors were obtained from a woman under 40 in good health. Each CDR3 is given with its conserved first and last residue. A D gene is named only where the DNA matches it firmly. For some rows the clone size is stated as once, few or many, or as a class when expanded; others skip it.

J,size,V,D,DNA,CDR3
TRBJ2-1,NA,TRBV7-2,TRBD2,TGTGCCAGCAGCATTCTAGCGGCGGGGTTCTTC,CASSILAAGFF
TRBJ2-3,many,TRBV7-2,TRBD2,TGTGCCAGCCGAGGGAGCGGGGGGGCGGTAGATACGCAGTATTTT,CASRGSGGAVDTQYF
TRBJ2-5,few,TRBV7-7,TRBD2,TGTGCCAGCAGCTTAGAGATTGGCCTAGCGGGGGCATACCAAGAGACCCAGTACTTC,CASSLEIGLAGAYQETQYF
TRBJ2-1,NA,TRBV6-6,NA,TGTGCCAGCAGTTTCCCCGGAGATGCAGGGAGGTACAATGAGCAGTTCTTC,CASSFPGDAGRYNEQFF
TRBJ2-1,NA,TRBV7-3,NA,TGTGCCAGCAGCTATGGGACGGCCAGTGAGCAGTTCTTC,CASSYGTASEQFF
TRBJ1-6,once,TRBV4-1,TRBD1,TGCGCCAGCAGCCCGACCGGGACAGGGGGCCGGGATTCACCCCTCCACTTT,CASSPTGTGGRDSPLHF
TRBJ1-5,few,TRBV10-3,NA,TGTGCCATCAGTGAGCCTGGAGGGTACAATCAGCCCCAGCATTTT,CAISEPGGYNQPQHF
TRBJ2-6,many,TRBV7-6,NA,TGTGCCAGCAGCTCCCCATTACTGTTCCCTTCTGGGGCCAACGTCCTGACTTTC,CASSSPLLFPSGANVLTF
TRBJ2-3,NA,TRBV5-1,NA,TGCGCCAGCAGCCCCGGGGACGGATACACAGATACGCAGTATTTT,CASSPGDGYTDTQYF
TRBJ1-2,NA,TRBV25-1,NA,TGTGCCAGCAGCCACGCAACAGGGCTCTATGGCTACACCTTC,CASSHATGLYGYTF
TRBJ1-2,NA,TRBV20-1,NA,TGCAGTTTGGGGGCGTCGCCCTATGGCTACACCTTC,CSLGASPYGYTF
TRBJ2-3,NA,TRBV10-3,TRBD2,TGTGCCACTGCACGACTAGCGGGGGAAGATACGCGGTATTTT,CATARLAGEDTRYF
TRBJ2-2,NA,TRBV28,NA,TGTGCCAGCCACGGGGGTGCCAACACCGGGGAGCTGTTTTTT,CASHGGANTGELFF
TRBJ2-7,NA,TRBV5-1,NA,TGCGCCAGCAGCTTGGCTCCGGGAGTAGAGTACGAGCAGTACTTC,CASSLAPGVEYEQYF
TRBJ1-5,NA,TRBV21-1,NA,TGTGCCAGCAGCAACTACAGGGCTTCCCATAGCAATCAGCCCCAGCATTTT,CASSNYRASHSNQPQHF
TRBJ2-3,NA,TRBV3-1,NA,TGTGCCAGCAGCCATAGGATTAGCACAGATACGCAGTATTTT,CASSHRISTDTQYF
TRBJ2-3,few,TRBV7-3,TRBD1,TGTGCCAGCAGCTTAACGAGGTCTCAGGGGGCTACAGATACGCAGTATTTT,CASSLTRSQGATDTQYF
TRBJ2-7,NA,TRBV9,NA,TGTGCCAGCAGCGCTTCCCCGCAGGGATACTACGAGCAGTACTTC,CASSASPQGYYEQYF
TRBJ1-1,NA,TRBV5-1,NA,TGCGCCAGCAGCGGAACAGGGAACCGGATCACTGAAGCTTTCTTT,CASSGTGNRITEAFF
TRBJ2-7,many,TRBV20-1,TRBD2,TGCAGTGCTACCGGGACTAGCGGAACCTACGAGCAGTACTTC,CSATGTSGTYEQYF
TRBJ2-1,NA,TRBV4-1,TRBD2,TGCGCCGGCAGCCTTAAGACTAGCGGGGGGGCCTTTTACAATGAGCAGTTCTTC,CAGSLKTSGGAFYNEQFF
TRBJ2-1,NA,TRBV10-3,NA,TGTGCCATCAGTGATCTGGCGGGTAACAATGAGCAGTTCTTC,CAISDLAGNNEQFF
TRBJ2-1,NA,TRBV14,NA,TGTGCCAGCAGCCAAGCCCCAGCAGGTTCGGCCAATGAGCAGTTCTTC,CASSQAPAGSANEQFF
TRBJ1-2,many,TRBV5-1,NA,TGCGCCAGCAGCCTCCAGGGGCGCTGGATTGATGGCTACACCTTC,CASSLQGRWIDGYTF
TRBJ2-6,few,TRBV20-1,TRBD2,TGCAGTGCTTCGGGGATAGCGGGATTCTCTGGGGCCAACGTCCTGACTTTC,CSASGIAGFSGANVLTF
TRBJ2-1,NA,TRBV7-9,NA,TGTGCCAGCAGCTTAGCGCTAGGAAGTAGGGGACCTGTAGGTGAGCAGTTCTTC,CASSLALGSRGPVGEQFF
TRBJ1-1,NA,TRBV20-1,TRBD1,TGCAGTGCTACGGACAGGGACACTGAAGCTTTCTTT,CSATDRDTEAFF
TRBJ2-1,few,TRBV10-3,TRBD1,TGTGCCATCACCCGGGACAGAGAAAATGAGCAGTTCTTC,CAITRDRENEQFF
TRBJ2-1,few,TRBV7-2,TRBD1,TGTGCCAGCAGACCGGACAGGTTCTCCTACAATGAGCAGTTCTTC,CASRPDRFSYNEQFF
TRBJ2-6,NA,TRBV20-1,NA,TGCAGTGCTAGAGTAGGGTTAGCTTCTGGGGCCAACGTCCTGACTTTC,CSARVGLASGANVLTF
TRBJ2-1,few,TRBV6-6,TRBD1,TGTGCCAGCACCTCAGGGGGCTCCTACAATGAGCAGTTCTTC,CASTSGGSYNEQFF
TRBJ2-1,NA,TRBV7-2,NA,TGTGCCAGCAGCTTAGTTGGGGGGGGCAACAATGAGCAGTTCTTC,CASSLVGGGNNEQFF
TRBJ1-2,few,TRBV20-1,TRBD1,TGCAGTGCTAGGACAGGGACCAACTATGGCTACACCTTC,CSARTGTNYGYTF
TRBJ2-2,few,TRBV19,TRBD1,TGTGCCAGTACCCCGGGACAGTTCACCGGGGAGCTGTTTTTT,CASTPGQFTGELFF
TRBJ2-1,few,TRBV30,NA,TGTGCCTGGAGTGTCGACAGATACAATGAGCAGTTCTTC,CAWSVDRYNEQFF
TRBJ2-7,NA,TRBV5-1,NA,TGCGCCAGCAGCTTATCCGGACAGCCCGACTACGAGCAGTACTTC,CASSLSGQPDYEQYF
TRBJ1-2,NA,TRBV7-2,NA,TGTGCCAGCAGCTCCGCGTCACGGGGCATCCATGGCTACACCTTC,CASSSASRGIHGYTF
TRBJ2-1,NA,TRBV5-6,NA,TGTGCCAGCAGCGGACTCGACAGCCCCTCATACAATGAGCAGTTCTTC,CASSGLDSPSYNEQFF
TRBJ2-1,few,TRBV27,TRBD1,TGTGCCAGCAGTTCACGACAGGGGGCAGGTGATGAGCAGTTCTTC,CASSSRQGAGDEQFF
TRBJ1-2,few,TRBV10-3,NA,TGTGCCATCAGCGACAGTGGGGACTATGGCTACACCTTC,CAISDSGDYGYTF
TRBJ2-3,few,TRBV7-2,TRBD2,TGTGCCAGCAGCTTAGTCAGGGGGCTACTAGCGGGAAGCACAGATACGCAGTATTTT,CASSLVRGLLAGSTDTQYF
TRBJ2-1,many,TRBV6-5,TRBD2,TGTGCCAGCAGGGCGGGGGTTTACAATGAGCAGTTCTTC,CASRAGVYNEQFF
TRBJ2-5,NA,TRBV28,NA,TGTGCCAGTAGTTTTTCAACGAGAACAGGCCAAGAGACCCAGTACTTC,CASSFSTRTGQETQYF